This T cell receptor beta chain emerged from a study of shared clonotypes between healthy human individuals. Study context: Each donor's CD4 naive and CD4 memory cells filled three plates apiece, CD8 naive two, and CD8 memory one. Study observations and caveats: Several donors held about 4.5% of naive CD4 clonotypes in common. Limitation of the genetic and exposure-history diversity represented came from the few donors. Incompleteness in sorted-subset sequencing, despite large depth, was shown by rarefaction.

Germline CDR1 reads GTSNPN; CDR2 reads SVGIG (reference sequence). CDR3 length: 17 residues. The V and J ends lost 2 bases and 2 bases respectively, with 19 bases between them. The protocol was immunoSEQ multiplex PCR, while the TCRdb copy is restricted to in-frame clones and leaves out a portion. The table has roughly 410,000 clones, around 96% seen once. On this clone itself: No antigen is known for it.

This sequence was found in a man aged 25 to 40 in good health. J is TRBJ1-5 and V is TRBV30, with unresolved D. The sample was memory CD8+ T cells sorted from blood. Subset of the sample: CD45RO+ cells pooled with CCR7-negative TemRA cells. The CDR3 nucleotides are TGTGCCTGGAGTCCGGACGAGGTTGGATGGGGCAATCAGCCCCAGCATTTT. Protein product: CAWSPDEVGWGNQPQHF.